The 9 T cell receptor beta chains presented below share a single source sample, sequenced in a study of spatial heterogeneity in lung cancer. As for time point: sample taken at primary tumor resection. Study results and limitations: Tumors with more nonsynonymous mutations had more expanded intratumoral alpha and beta TCRs.

No antigen is known for these receptors. TCRdb independently ran MiXCR on the 5' RACE reads; one entry per CDR3 protein. The profile shows approximately 9,500 distinct CDR3 sequences, 12% of them singletons. The material sequenced was lung tumor tissue, taken at surgery. The source is a male donor with early-stage non-small cell lung cancer.

This clonotype was detected many times. The rearrangement links TRBV27 to TRBJ2-1; 8 nucleotides agree with TRBD1. The junction had 8 bases not matched to a gene; V was cut back by 3 bases and J by 10 bases. Germline V gives CDR1 MNHEY, CDR2 SMNVEV (reference sequence). This CDR3 spans 14 amino acids. Here the CDR3 DNA reads TGTGCCAGCAGTTTCAGGGGGCTCGCTATGGAGCAGTTCTTC. The encoded protein is CASSFRGLAMEQFF.

By share, this clonotype ranks as medium-sized. CDR3 sequence (DNA): TGCAGTGCTAGAACTAGCAGGGCTGGACAAGAGACCCAGTACTTC. This codes for CSARTSRAGQETQYF. The chain uses TRBV20-1 and TRBJ2-5, with TRBD2 as a possible D gene (6 bases). The CDR3 sequence is 15 residues long. The germline CDR1 and CDR2 sequences are DFQATT and SNEGSKA (reference sequence). Trimming stripped 2 bases from V and 2 bases from J, with 15 bases between.

J is TRBJ2-6 and V is TRBV19, with TRBD1 matching 7 bases. V shed 5 bases and J 0 bases; nucleotides not matched to a gene: 4. Germline V CDR1 and CDR2: LNHDA, SQIVND (reference sequence). The CDR3 contains 16 residues. The CDR3, as DNA: TGTGCCAGTAGTCGGGGACAGTCCTCTGGGGCCAACGTCCTGACTTTC. Translated, it gives CASSRGQSSGANVLTF.

This clonotype counts as large. V gene TRBV20-1 combines with J gene TRBJ1-1; 9 bases agree with TRBD1. The germline V gene has CDR1 DFQATT and CDR2 SNEGSKA (reference sequence). CDR3 size: 13 residues. Trimming at V came to 2 bases and at J to 4 bases, leaving 2 bases not matched to a gene. The CDR3 nucleotides are TGCAGTGCTAGACGGACAGGGGTCACTGAAGCTTTCTTT. This translates into CSARRTGVTEAFF.

This clonotype has a count of ten or more. The chain has TRBV4-1 and TRBJ1-1; D is ambiguous. The germline V gene encodes CDR1 MGHRA and CDR2 YSYEKL. V was cut by 1 base and J by 3 bases, with 21 bases left in between. The CDR3 extends over 18 amino acids. The CDR3, as DNA: TGCGCCAGCAGCCAAGCTCCCCTCCTCAAGGGTACGGACACTGAAGCTTTCTTT. Translated: CASSQAPLLKGTDTEAFF.

The chain is built from TRBV7-2 and TRBJ2-1; D may be TRBD2 (5 bases). The V end was cut by 4 bases, the J end by 6 bases, with 13 bases between. Germline V gene sequence: CDR1 SGHTA, CDR2 FQGNSA. CDR3 size: 14 residues. CDR3 sequence reads: CASSSIRGSNEQFF. CDR3 in DNA: TGTGCCAGCAGCTCAATTCGAGGGAGCAATGAGCAGTTCTTC.

This clonotype was found many times. The rearrangement joins TRBV20-1 to TRBJ2-1; D unresolved. The CDR3 runs to 12 residues. The germline CDR1 and CDR2 sequences are DFQATT and SNEGSKA (reference sequence). Trimming pared 1 base from V and 5 bases from J, leaving 6 bases between. As DNA, the CDR3 is TGCAGTGCTAGAGGCACTAACAATGAGCAGTTCTTC. This codes for CSARGTNNEQFF.

The gene calls are TRBV4-2 and TRBJ2-3, with TRBD2 matching over 7 bases. Trimming at V came to 0 bases and at J to 1 base, leaving 4 bases not matched to a gene. CDR1 and CDR2 from the germline V gene are LGHNA and YNFKEQ. This CDR3 region has 16 residues. CDR3 in DNA: TGTGCCAGCAGCCAAGAAGGCGGGAGACGCACAGATACGCAGTATTTT. The encoded protein is CASSQEGGRRTDTQYF.

At least ten counts were recorded for this clonotype. This chain uses TRBV9 with TRBJ1-2, with TRBD1 identical over 9 bases. V shed 4 bases and J 6 bases; nucleotides not matched to a gene: 10. This CDR3 region has 15 residues. Germline lookup yields CDR1 SGDLS and CDR2 YYNGEE. The CDR3 reads CASSPDSGTGNGYTF. CDR3 coding DNA: TGTGCCAGCAGCCCCGATTCCGGGACAGGGAATGGCTACACCTTC.